A single sample is the source of the 4 T cell receptor beta chains below, sequenced in a study of T cell responses to AZD1222 COVID-19 vaccine. The protocol was immunoSEQ multiplex PCR, while the TCRdb copy is restricted to in-frame clones and leaves out a portion. This table holds approximately 150,000 clones, about 90% found once. The sequenced sample was peripheral blood, obtained 28 days after the second dose of the MenACWY control vaccine. Receptors originate from an adult who received the MenACWY meningococcal vaccine as a control.

The chain's CDR3 is CASSFRERPYEQYF. The CDR3, as DNA: TGTGCCAGCAGCTTTCGGGAGAGGCCCTACGAGCAGTACTTC. The J gene is TRBJ2-7, the V gene TRBV5-6, with TRBD2 as a possible D gene (6 bases). Germline CDR1 is SGHDT and CDR2 is YYEEEE. This CDR3 is built from 14 residues. Trimming stripped 2 bases from V and 2 bases from J, with 11 bases between.

The chain is built from TRBV18 and TRBJ1-4; TRBD1 is a possible D gene (5 bases). The germline CDR1 and CDR2 sequences are KGHSH and LQKENI. The V end lost 3 bases, the J end lost 5 bases, and 13 bases lay between the germline ends. The CDR3 is 15 amino acids. The CDR3 DNA reads TGTGCCAGCTCACCGTCCGTTCAGGGAAATGAAAAACTGTTTTTT. Translation gives CASSPSVQGNEKLFF.

In regard to this clone: Sequence at one end of the junction differs from germline and may be a read error. CDR3 sequence: CASSATSGRGTDTQYF. CDR3 nucleotide sequence: TGTGCTAGCAGCGCCACTAGCGGGAGAGGCACAGATACGCAGTATTTT. The chain has TRBV7-7 and TRBJ2-3, with TRBD2 identical over 11 bases. CDR3 length: 16 residues. Germline V gives CDR1 SSHAT, CDR2 FNYEAQ (reference sequence).

This CDR3 is CASSNPQRGTEAFF. The CDR3 DNA reads TGTGCCAGCAGCAACCCCCAACGGGGGACTGAAGCTTTCTTT. The rearrangement uses TRBV21-1 and TRBJ1-1. TRBV21-1 is tagged as a pseudogene. The CDR3 covers 14 residues.